The next 9 T cell receptor beta chains were all read from a single sample in a study of blood T cells in healthy people across ages (dated by TCRdb to about 2015). Library construction relied on 5' RACE. TCRdb lists the instrument as Illumina HiSeq 2500. A second PCR of roughly 7 to 12 cycles was run with a J-beta primer mix and a sample-barcoded 5' primer. Using fastp trimming at Q25 and MiXCR clonotype assembly, TCRdb reanalyzed the public sequencing data and kept in-frame beta chains. Each record represents a unique CDR3 protein, reported with the most common genes and DNA among its rows. A total of about 650,000 distinct CDR3 sequences appear in this sample, about 30% of them only once. Over 15% of the sample belongs to the ten largest clones. Sample: blood. All receptors come from a woman over 75 in good health. Donor details come from another sample of the same person, matched by shared clones.

This clonotype has ten or more counts. V gene TRBV7-2 combines with J gene TRBJ2-1, with TRBD2 as a possible D gene (6 bases). The ends were cut back, 0 bases at V and 7 bases at J, with 22 bases in the middle. CDR1 and CDR2 (germline): SGHTA, FQGNSA. The CDR3 runs to 18 residues. CDR3 in DNA: TGTGCCAGCAGCTTAGCTTTGGGGCGGGGTCCGGCCTGGAATGAGCAGTTCTTC. It encodes CASSLALGRGPAWNEQFF.

Ten or more counts support this clonotype. This chain links TRBV6-1 with TRBJ2-1; no reliable D call. V lost 5 bases and J lost 0, with 20 bases in between. The CDR3 contains 18 residues. Germline-derived CDR1 and CDR2 are MNHNS and SASEGT. CDR3 in amino acids: CASSQLRRTRGSYNEQFF. The CDR3 nucleotides are TGTGCCAGCAGTCAGCTCCGACGGACGCGCGGCTCCTACAATGAGCAGTTCTTC.

Note on this clonotype: Mismatch with germline at one junction end may stem from a read error. This rearrangement joins TRBV7-3 to TRBJ2-1; 10 bases agree with TRBD1. In germline, CDR1 is SGHTA, CDR2 FQGTGA. The CDR3 is 15 amino acids. CDR3 sequence (DNA): TGTGCCAGCAGCCCGACAGGGGGCGCCTACGATGAGCAGTTCTTC. Translated, it gives CASSPTGGAYDEQFF.

This clonotype was picked up many times. This rearrangement joins TRBV29-1 to TRBJ1-2; 9 bases match TRBD1. Losses at the gene ends were 2 bases for V and 3 bases for J; bases not matched to a gene: 4. This CDR3 spans 14 amino acids. The V gene's germline CDR1 is SQVTM and CDR2 ANQGSEA. The CDR3 nucleotides are TGCAGCGTTGAAAGACAGGGGGATGACTATGGCTACACCTTC. Translated: CSVERQGDDYGYTF.

The table lists this clonotype with many counts. V is TRBV5-1 and J is TRBJ2-2; perhaps TRBD1 as D (5 bases). The V end lost 1 base, the J end lost 0 bases, and 16 bases lay between the germline ends. Germline values: CDR1 SGHRS, CDR2 YFSETQ. The CDR3 is made up of 18 amino acids. The CDR3 DNA sequence: TGCGCCAGCAGCTTGAGGTCGACAAGGGGCGCGAACACCGGGGAGCTGTTTTTT. Translation: CASSLRSTRGANTGELFF.

Many counts were recorded for this clonotype. This rearrangement joins TRBV6-5 to TRBJ2-3, with TRBD2 as a possible D gene (7 bases). Trimming left V 6 bases short and J 2 bases short, with 12 bases between. The V gene's germline CDR1 is MNHEY and CDR2 SVGAGI. The CDR3 extends over 14 amino acids. The CDR3, as DNA: TGTGCCAGCAGCGCGGGGGCCCCCACAGATACGCAGTATTTT. Protein product: CASSAGAPTDTQYF.

A remark on this clonotype: The junction departs from germline at one end; a sequencing error may be responsible. This chain joins TRBV6-2 or TRBV6-3 and TRBJ1-5, with D tentatively TRBD1 (5 bases). The CDR3 spans 11 residues. Germline CDR1 MNHEY, CDR2 SVGEGT. The CDR3 coding sequence is TGTGCCGGCAGTTACCTAGGGGCCCAGCATTTT. It specifies CAGSYLGAQHF.

This clonotype was counted ten times or more. V gene TRBV10-3 combines with J gene TRBJ2-1; D might be TRBD1 (5 bases). Germline V lookup: CDR1 ENHRY, CDR2 SYGVKD. Trimming stripped 6 bases from V and 3 bases from J, with 15 bases between. This CDR3 contains 15 residues. The CDR3 spells CAISHDRKDYNEQFF. Here the CDR3 DNA reads TGTGCCATCAGCCACGACAGAAAAGACTACAATGAGCAGTTCTTC.

This rearrangement joins TRBV6-2 or TRBV6-3 to TRBJ2-5, with D perhaps matching TRBD2 (6 bases). Looked up from germline, CDR1 is MNHEY and CDR2 is SVGEGT. The V end was cut by 6 bases, the J end by 4 bases, with 15 bases between. CDR3 length: 14 amino acids. The CDR3 region is CASSRGTRGETQYF. CDR3 coding DNA: TGTGCCAGCAGCCGCGGGACTCGCGGAGAGACCCAGTACTTC.